This TCR beta chain was recovered during a study of blood T cells in healthy people across ages. The overall study: With template switching, about one barcoded beta molecule was captured per two T cells. Study-wide results and caveats: The percentage of naive T cells correlated strongly with TCR beta diversity. Researchers deemed the diversity estimates from one million T cells underestimates.

Trimming at V came to 4 bases and at J to 5 bases, leaving 5 bases not matched to a gene. The CDR3 consists of 14 residues. Looked up from germline, CDR1 is SGHNT and CDR2 is YYREEE (reference sequence). This clonotype turned up a few times. Its target is unknown. The second PCR ran about 6 to 12 cycles with a sample-barcoded 5' primer and J-beta primers. Using its own MiXCR run on the 5' RACE reads, TCRdb lists one record per CDR3 protein. The sample has approximately 800,000 distinct CDR3 sequences; 20% to 30% are singletons. This sample was also put to use in a study of T cells of mothers and their children.

The specimen sequenced was blood. The clonotype originates from a boy aged 5 to 17 in good health. This chain connects TRBV5-4 to TRBJ1-2; 10 nucleotides line up with TRBD1. The CDR3 protein is CASSAWTGGYGYTF. The CDR3 DNA reads as TGTGCCAGCAGCGCATGGACAGGGGGGTATGGCTACACCTTC.